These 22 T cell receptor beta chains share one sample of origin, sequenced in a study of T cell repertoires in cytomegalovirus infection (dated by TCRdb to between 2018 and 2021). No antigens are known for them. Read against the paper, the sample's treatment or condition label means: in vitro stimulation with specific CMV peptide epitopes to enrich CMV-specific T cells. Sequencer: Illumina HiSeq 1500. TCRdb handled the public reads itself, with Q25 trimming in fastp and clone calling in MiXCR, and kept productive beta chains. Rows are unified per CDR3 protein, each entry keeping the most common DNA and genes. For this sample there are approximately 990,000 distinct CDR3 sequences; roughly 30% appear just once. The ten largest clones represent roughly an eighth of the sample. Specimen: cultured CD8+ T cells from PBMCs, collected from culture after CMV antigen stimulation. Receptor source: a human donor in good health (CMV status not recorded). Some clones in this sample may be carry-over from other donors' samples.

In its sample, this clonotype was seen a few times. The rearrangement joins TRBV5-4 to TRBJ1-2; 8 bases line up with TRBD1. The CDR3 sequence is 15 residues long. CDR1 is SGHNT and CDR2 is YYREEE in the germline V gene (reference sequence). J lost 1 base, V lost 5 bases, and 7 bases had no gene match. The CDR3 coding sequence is TGTGCCAGCAGTTACGGGACAGGCCATAACTATGGCTACACCTTC. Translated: CASSYGTGHNYGYTF.

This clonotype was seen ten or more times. The CDR3 spells CASSLANGGNTGELFF. In DNA form, the CDR3 reads TGTGCCAGCAGCTTGGCCAATGGAGGGAACACCGGGGAGCTGTTTTTT. V gene TRBV7-6 combines with J gene TRBJ2-2, with D tentatively TRBD2 (5 bases). This CDR3 has 16 amino acids. The germline CDR1 and CDR2 sequences are SGHVS and FNYEAQ. Trimming stripped 3 bases from V and 1 base from J, with 12 bases between.

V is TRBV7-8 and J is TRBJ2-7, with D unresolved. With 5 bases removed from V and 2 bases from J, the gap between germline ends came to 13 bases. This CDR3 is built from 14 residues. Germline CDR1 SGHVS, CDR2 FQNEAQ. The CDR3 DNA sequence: TGTGCCAGCAGCCATGCTGACTCACCCTACGAGCAGTACGTC. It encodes CASSHADSPYEQYV.

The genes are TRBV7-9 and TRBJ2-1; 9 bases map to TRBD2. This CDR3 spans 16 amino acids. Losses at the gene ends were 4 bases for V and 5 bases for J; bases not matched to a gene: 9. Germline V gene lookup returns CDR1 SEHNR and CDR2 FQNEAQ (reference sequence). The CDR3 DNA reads TGTGCCAGCAGCTCAAGACTAGCGGCGGAGGACAATGAGCAGTTCTTC. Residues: CASSSRLAAEDNEQFF. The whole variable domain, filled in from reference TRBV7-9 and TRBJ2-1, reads DTGVSQNPRHKITKRGQNVTFRCDPISEHNRLYWYRQTLGQGPEFLTYFQNEAQLEKSRLLSDRFSAERPKGSFSTLEIQRTEQGDSAMYLCASSSRLAAEDNEQFFGPGTRLTVL.

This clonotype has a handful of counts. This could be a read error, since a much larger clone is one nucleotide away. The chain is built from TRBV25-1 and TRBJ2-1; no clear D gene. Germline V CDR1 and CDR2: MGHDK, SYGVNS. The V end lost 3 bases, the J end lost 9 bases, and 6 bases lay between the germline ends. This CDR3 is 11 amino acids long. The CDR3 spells CASSDGTEQFF. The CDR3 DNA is TGTGCCAGCAGTGACGGCACTGAGCAGTTCTTC.

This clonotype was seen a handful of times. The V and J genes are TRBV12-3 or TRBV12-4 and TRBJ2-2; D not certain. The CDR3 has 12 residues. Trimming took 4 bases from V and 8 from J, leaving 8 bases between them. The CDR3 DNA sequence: TGTGCCAGCAGTTCCCGGCAAGGGGAGCTGTTTTTT. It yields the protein CASSSRQGELFF.

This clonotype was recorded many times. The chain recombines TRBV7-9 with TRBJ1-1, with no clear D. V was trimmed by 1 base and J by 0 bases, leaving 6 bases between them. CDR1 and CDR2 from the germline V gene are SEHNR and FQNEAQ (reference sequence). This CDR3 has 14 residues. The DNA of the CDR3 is TGTGCCAGCAGCTTAGGACACGTGAACACTGAAGCTTTCTTT. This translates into CASSLGHVNTEAFF.

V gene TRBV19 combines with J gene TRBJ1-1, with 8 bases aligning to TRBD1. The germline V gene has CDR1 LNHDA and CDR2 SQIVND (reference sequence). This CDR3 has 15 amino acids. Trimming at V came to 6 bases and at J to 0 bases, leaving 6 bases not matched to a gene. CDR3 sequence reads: CASRLARGLNTEAFF. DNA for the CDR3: TGTGCCAGTAGGCTTGCCAGGGGGCTGAACACTGAAGCTTTCTTT. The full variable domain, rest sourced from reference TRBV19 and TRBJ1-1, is DGGITQSPKYLFRKEGQNVTLSCEQNLNHDAMYWYRQDPGQGLRLIYYSQIVNDFQKGDIAEGYSVSREKKESFPLTVTSAQKNPTAFYLCASRLARGLNTEAFFGQGTRLTVV.

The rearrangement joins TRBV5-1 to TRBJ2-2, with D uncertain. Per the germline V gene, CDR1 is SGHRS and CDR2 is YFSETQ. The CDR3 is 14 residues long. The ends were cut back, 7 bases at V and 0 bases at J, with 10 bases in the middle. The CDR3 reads CASLDGPNTGELFF. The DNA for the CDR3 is TGCGCCAGCCTAGACGGTCCGAACACCGGGGAGCTGTTTTTT.

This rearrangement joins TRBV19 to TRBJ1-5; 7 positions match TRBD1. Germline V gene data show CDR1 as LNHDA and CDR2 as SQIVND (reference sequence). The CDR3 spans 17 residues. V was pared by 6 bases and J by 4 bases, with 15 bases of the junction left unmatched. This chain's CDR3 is CASSNTGARALNQPQHF. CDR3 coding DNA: TGTGCCAGTAGCAACACAGGGGCGCGCGCCCTTAATCAGCCCCAGCATTTT.

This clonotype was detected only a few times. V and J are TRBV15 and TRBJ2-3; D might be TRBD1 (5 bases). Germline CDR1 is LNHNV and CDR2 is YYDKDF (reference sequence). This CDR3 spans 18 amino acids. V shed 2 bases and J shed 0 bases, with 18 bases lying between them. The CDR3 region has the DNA TGTGCCACCAGCAGACCCTCTGACAGCATCCCTAGCACAGATACGCAGTATTTT. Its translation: CATSRPSDSIPSTDTQYF.

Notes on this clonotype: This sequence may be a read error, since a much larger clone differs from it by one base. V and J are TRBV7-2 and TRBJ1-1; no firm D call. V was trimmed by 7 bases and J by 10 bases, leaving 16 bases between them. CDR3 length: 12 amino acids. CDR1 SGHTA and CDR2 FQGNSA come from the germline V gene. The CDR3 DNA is TGTGCCAGCAACATAGGCCTAGCGGGAGCTTTCTTT. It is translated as CASNIGLAGAFF.

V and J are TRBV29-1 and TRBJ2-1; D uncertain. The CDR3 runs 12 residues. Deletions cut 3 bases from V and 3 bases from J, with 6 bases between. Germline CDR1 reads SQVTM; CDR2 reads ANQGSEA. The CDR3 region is CSVDDGYNEQFF. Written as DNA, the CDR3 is TGCAGCGTTGACGACGGCTACAATGAGCAGTTCTTC.

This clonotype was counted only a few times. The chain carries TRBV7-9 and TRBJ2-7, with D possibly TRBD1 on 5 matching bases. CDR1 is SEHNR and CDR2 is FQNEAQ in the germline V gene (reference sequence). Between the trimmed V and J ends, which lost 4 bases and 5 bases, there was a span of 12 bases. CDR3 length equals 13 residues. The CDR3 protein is CASSSNRGHEQYF. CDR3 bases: TGTGCCAGCAGCTCCAATAGGGGCCACGAGCAGTACTTC.

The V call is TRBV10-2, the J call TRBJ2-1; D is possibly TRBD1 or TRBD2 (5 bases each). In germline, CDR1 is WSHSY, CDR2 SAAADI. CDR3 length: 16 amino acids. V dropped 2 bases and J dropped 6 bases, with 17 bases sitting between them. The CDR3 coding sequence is TGCGCCAGCAGTGAGACTGGGTGGGGGTGGACCAATGAGCAGTTCTTC. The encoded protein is CASSETGWGWTNEQFF.

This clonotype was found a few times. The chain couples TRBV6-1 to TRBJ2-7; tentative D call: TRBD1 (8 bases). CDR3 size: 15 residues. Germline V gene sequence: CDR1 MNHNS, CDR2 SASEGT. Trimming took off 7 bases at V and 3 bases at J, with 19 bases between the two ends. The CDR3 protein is CASTIGGTGIYEQYV. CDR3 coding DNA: TGTGCCAGCACAATCGGGGGGACAGGAATCTACGAGCAGTACGTC.

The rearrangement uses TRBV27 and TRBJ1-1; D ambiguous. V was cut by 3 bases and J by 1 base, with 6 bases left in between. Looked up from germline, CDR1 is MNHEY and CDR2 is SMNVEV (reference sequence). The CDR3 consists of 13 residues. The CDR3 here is CASSFNSNTEAFF. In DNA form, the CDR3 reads TGTGCCAGCAGTTTTAATTCGAACACTGAAGCTTTCTTT.

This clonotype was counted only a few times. The CDR3 coding sequence is TGTGCCAGCAGCCTGAGCGGGACAACTGCTTCTGGGGCCAACGTCCTGACTTTC. Translating gives CASSLSGTTASGANVLTF. The chain employs TRBV7-9 and TRBJ2-6, with D possibly TRBD2 on 7 matching bases. The CDR3 is 18 residues long. With 5 bases removed from V and 1 base from J, the gap between germline ends came to 18 bases. Per the germline V gene, CDR1 is SEHNR and CDR2 is FQNEAQ (reference sequence).

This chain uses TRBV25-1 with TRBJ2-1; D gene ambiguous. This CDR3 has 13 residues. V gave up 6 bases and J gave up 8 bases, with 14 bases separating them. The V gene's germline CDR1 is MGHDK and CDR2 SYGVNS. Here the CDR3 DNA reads TGTGCCAGCAGGAGTAACGATATCTATGAGCAGTTCTTC. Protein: CASRSNDIYEQFF.

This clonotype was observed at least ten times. This chain's CDR3 is CASSLGLAGGNTGELFF. The CDR3 DNA is TGTGCCAGCAGCTTGGGACTAGCGGGGGGTAACACCGGGGAGCTGTTTTTT. This chain connects TRBV5-6 to TRBJ2-2; 13 bases match TRBD2. The germline V gene encodes CDR1 SGHDT and CDR2 YYEEEE. J gave up 2 bases and V 0 bases, and 1 base lay outside the gene matches. The CDR3 loop spans 17 amino acids.

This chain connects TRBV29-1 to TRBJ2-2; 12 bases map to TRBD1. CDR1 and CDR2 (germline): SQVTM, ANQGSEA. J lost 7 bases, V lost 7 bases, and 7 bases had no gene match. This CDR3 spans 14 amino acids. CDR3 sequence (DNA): TGCAGCGCTGGGACAGGGGGCGTCGGCGGGGAGCTGTTTTTT. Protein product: CSAGTGGVGGELFF.

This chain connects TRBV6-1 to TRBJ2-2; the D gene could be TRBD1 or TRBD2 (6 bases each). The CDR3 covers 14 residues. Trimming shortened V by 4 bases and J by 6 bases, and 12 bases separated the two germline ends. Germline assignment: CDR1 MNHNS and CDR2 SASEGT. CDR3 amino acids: CASSVLGGAGELFF. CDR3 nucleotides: TGTGCCAGCAGTGTGCTGGGGGGCGCCGGGGAGCTGTTTTTT.